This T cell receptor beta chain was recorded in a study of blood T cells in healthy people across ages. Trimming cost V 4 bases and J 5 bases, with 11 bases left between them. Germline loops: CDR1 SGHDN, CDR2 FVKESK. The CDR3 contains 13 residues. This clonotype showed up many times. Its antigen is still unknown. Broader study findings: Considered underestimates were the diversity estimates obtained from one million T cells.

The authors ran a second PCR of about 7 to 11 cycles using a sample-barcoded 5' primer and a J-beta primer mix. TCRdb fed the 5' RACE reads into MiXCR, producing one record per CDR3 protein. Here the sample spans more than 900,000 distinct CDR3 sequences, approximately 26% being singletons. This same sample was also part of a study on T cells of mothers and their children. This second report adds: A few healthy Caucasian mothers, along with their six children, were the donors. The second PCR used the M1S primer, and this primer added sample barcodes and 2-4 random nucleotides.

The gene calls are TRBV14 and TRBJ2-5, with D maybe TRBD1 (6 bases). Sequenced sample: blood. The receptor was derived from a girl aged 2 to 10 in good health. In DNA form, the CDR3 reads TGTGCCAGCAGCCCCAGGACAGCTGAGACCCAGTACTTC. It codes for CASSPRTAETQYF.